A single sample is the source of the 31 T cell receptor beta chains below, sequenced in a study of T cells in Graves' hyperthyroidism and ophthalmopathy. RNA transcripts provided the source from which TCR beta CDR3 regions were amplified. HTBI primers drove first-round RT-PCR of the TCR CDR3. From the multiplex PCR reads, TCRdb called clonotypes with MiXCR, one entry per CDR3 protein. The sample yields around 520,000 distinct CDR3 sequences, approximately 15% seen once. The sample consisted of blood. Receptor source: a woman under 30 with Graves' hyperthyroidism.

Note on this clonotype: An end of the junction differs from the germline gene, which may be a read error. The chain couples TRBV4-2 to TRBJ2-1, with D possibly being TRBD2 (5 bases). The CDR3 length is 16 residues. Germline V gives CDR1 LGHNA, CDR2 YNFKEQ. In DNA form, the CDR3 reads TGTGCCAGCAGCCAGAGTGCGGCTAGCTCCCACAATGAGCAGTTCTTC. Residues: CASSQSAASSHNEQFF.

The rearrangement links TRBV11-2 to TRBJ2-3, with 13 bases fitting TRBD2. Germline values: CDR1 SGHAT, CDR2 FQNNGV. CDR3 size: 17 residues. The V segment lost 1 base and the J segment 4 bases; nucleotides outside the gene matches: 5. The CDR3 loop is CASSLGTSGSTPDTQYF. The DNA for the CDR3 is TGTGCCAGCAGCTTAGGGACTAGCGGGAGTACTCCAGATACGCAGTATTTT. Based on the CDR3 plus reference TRBV11-2 and TRBJ2-3, the full variable domain is EAGVAQSPRYKIIEKRQSVAFWCNPISGHATLYWYQQILGQGPKLLIQFQNNGVVDDSQLPKDRFSAERLKGVDSTLKIQPAKLEDSAVYLCASSLGTSGSTPDTQYFGPGTRLTVL.

This clonotype was seen at least ten times. This rearrangement joins TRBV12-3 or TRBV12-4 to TRBJ2-7, with TRBD2 matching 8 bases. V was clipped by 2 bases and J by 5 bases; unmatched bases: 5. This CDR3 region has 14 residues. CDR3 coding DNA: TGTGCCAGCAGTTTAACGAGCGGGAGCCACGAGCAGTACTTC. Amino acid sequence: CASSLTSGSHEQYF.

This clonotype was seen many times. The chain combines TRBV24-1 with TRBJ1-5, with no clear D. CDR1 KGHDR and CDR2 SFDVKD come from the germline V gene. V was pared by 4 bases and J by 3 bases, with 9 bases between. The CDR3 sequence is 14 residues long. This chain's CDR3 is CATSDPWPNQPQHF. The CDR3 DNA is TGTGCCACCAGTGACCCCTGGCCCAATCAGCCCCAGCATTTT.

This clonotype was picked up many times. The chain joins TRBV2 to TRBJ2-7, with a weak D call TRBD2 (6 bases). Germline CDR1 reads SNHLY; CDR2 reads FYNNEI. V dropped 6 bases and J dropped 6 bases, with 12 bases sitting between them. The CDR3 contains 12 residues. Here the CDR3 DNA reads TGTGCCAGCAGCGATACAGCGGGCGAGCAGTACTTC. Its protein product is CASSDTAGEQYF.

In this sample, this clonotype turned up a few times. The gene calls are TRBV10-2 and TRBJ2-3; D is perhaps TRBD2 (6 bases). The CDR3 contains 16 residues. Trimming cost V 6 bases and J 2 bases, with 18 bases left between them. The germline V gene encodes CDR1 WSHSY and CDR2 SAAADI. Here the CDR3 DNA reads TGCGCCAGCAGCCAGAGACCGGGACTCTTCACAGATACGCAGTATTTT. Protein product: CASSQRPGLFTDTQYF.

This clonotype was observed a handful of times. DNA of the CDR3: TGTGCCAGCAGCGTAGAAGGGTTTGGAAACACCATATATTTT. It specifies CASSVEGFGNTIYF. The chain combines TRBV9 with TRBJ1-3; no reliable D call. CDR1 is SGDLS and CDR2 is YYNGEE in the germline V gene. V shed 0 bases and J shed 3 bases, with 7 bases lying between them. CDR3 length: 14 residues.

The rearrangement uses TRBV20-1 and TRBJ1-5; perhaps TRBD1 as D (5 bases). The germline CDR1 and CDR2 sequences are DFQATT and SNEGSKA (reference sequence). CDR3 size: 14 residues. V shed 6 bases and J shed 7 bases, with 19 bases lying between them. In nucleotides, the CDR3 is TGCAGTGCCAAAGCAGAACTTCAGGGACAGCCCCAGCATTTT. It specifies CSAKAELQGQPQHF.

This clonotype showed up many times. The rearrangement links TRBV12-3 or TRBV12-4 to TRBJ1-3; no firm D call. The CDR3 covers 12 residues. Trimming took 2 bases from V and 7 from J, leaving 6 bases between them. The CDR3 region is CASSLPANTIYF. The CDR3, as DNA: TGTGCCAGCAGTTTACCGGCGAACACCATATATTTT.

This clonotype was seen at least ten times. The chain is built from TRBV11-2 and TRBJ1-1; no reliable D call. Germline V CDR1 and CDR2: SGHAT, FQNNGV. V lost 5 bases, J lost 5 bases, and 12 bases lay in between. The CDR3 has 13 residues. In DNA, the CDR3 is TGTGCCAGCAGCAAGGACCCCTGGACTGAAGCTTTCTTT. Its protein is CASSKDPWTEAFF.

This clonotype was observed at least ten times. The V gene is TRBV19, the J gene TRBJ1-5, with 10 bases identical to TRBD1. Per germline, CDR1 LNHDA and CDR2 SQIVND (reference sequence). V was clipped by 6 bases and J by 6 bases; unmatched bases: 5. CDR3 length equals 14 residues. The CDR3 DNA follows: TGTGCCAGTAGCGCGACAGGGGGCAGTCAGCCCCAGCATTTT. Protein: CASSATGGSQPQHF. Full variable domain (rest looked up from reference TRBV19 and TRBJ1-5): DGGITQSPKYLFRKEGQNVTLSCEQNLNHDAMYWYRQDPGQGLRLIYYSQIVNDFQKGDIAEGYSVSREKKESFPLTVTSAQKNPTAFYLCASSATGGSQPQHFGDGTRLSIL.

This clonotype was found a few times. The rearrangement links TRBV7-3 to TRBJ2-1, with no clear D. This CDR3 comprises 12 residues. V was pared by 5 bases and J by 9 bases, with 11 bases between. Germline V lookup: CDR1 SGHTA, CDR2 FQGTGA. CDR3 loop: CASSQLLGEQFF. The DNA for the CDR3 is TGTGCCAGCAGCCAACTCTTGGGTGAGCAGTTCTTC.

This clonotype was seen repeatedly, ten times or more. The chain joins TRBV30 to TRBJ1-1; D call uncertain. From germline, CDR1 is GTSNPN and CDR2 SVGIG (reference sequence). The CDR3 spans 13 residues. Deletions cut 1 base from V and 1 base from J, with 7 bases between. The CDR3 region is CAWSGRTNTEAFF. The CDR3 DNA is TGTGCCTGGAGTGGCAGGACGAACACTGAAGCTTTCTTT.

In this sample, this clonotype turned up a few times. The V and J genes are TRBV20-1 and TRBJ1-2; 9 bases fit TRBD1. Germline lookup yields CDR1 DFQATT and CDR2 SNEGSKA (reference sequence). CDR3 length: 15 residues. V was clipped by 2 bases and J by 2 bases; unmatched bases: 6. The DNA for the CDR3 is TGCAGTGCTAGACCCAACGACAGGGGGAACTATGGCTACACCTTC. It translates to CSARPNDRGNYGYTF.

In its sample, this clonotype was seen a few times. J is TRBJ2-5 and V is TRBV5-1, with TRBD1 matching 7 bases. Per germline, CDR1 SGHRS and CDR2 YFSETQ. Germline trimming cut 0 bases from V and 2 bases from J; bases unmatched to any gene: 4. The CDR3 loop spans 15 amino acids. CDR3 sequence reads: CASSLGDRKQETQYF. CDR3 coding DNA: TGCGCCAGCAGCTTGGGGGACAGAAAACAAGAGACCCAGTACTTC.

The chain combines TRBV5-8 with TRBJ2-1; D is undetermined. The CDR3 has 15 residues. Trimming cost V 2 bases and J 8 bases, with 17 bases left between them. Germline V gene lookup returns CDR1 SGHTS and CDR2 YDEGEE. The CDR3 bases are TGTGCCAGCAGCTTCACTGGCCCCCGAGAGGATGAGCAGTTCTTC. This sequence encodes CASSFTGPREDEQFF.

At least ten counts were recorded for this clonotype. V gene TRBV6-1 combines with J gene TRBJ2-7, with D possibly TRBD1 on 6 matching bases. V lost 5 bases, J lost 7 bases, and 21 bases lay in between. Germline assignment: CDR1 MNHNS and CDR2 SASEGT. This CDR3 spans 15 amino acids. The CDR3: CASSRGQRSRMEQYV. The CDR3 DNA is TGTGCCAGCAGTCGCGGACAGAGAAGTCGAATGGAGCAGTACGTC.

This clonotype was detected ten times or more. The CDR3 region is CASSLGEPGRYEQYF. CDR3 sequence (DNA): TGTGCCAGCAGTTTAGGGGAGCCAGGGAGGTACGAGCAGTACTTC. The chain employs TRBV27 and TRBJ2-7; D is perhaps TRBD2 (6 bases). In germline, CDR1 is MNHEY, CDR2 SMNVEV (reference sequence). Trimming cost V 2 bases and J 4 bases, with 15 bases left between them. This CDR3 is 15 amino acids long.

This clonotype was seen at least ten times. The rearrangement links TRBV5-8 to TRBJ2-5; D is perhaps TRBD1 (6 bases). V was trimmed by 1 base and J by 7 bases, leaving 14 bases between them. The CDR3 loop spans 14 amino acids. The germline V gene encodes CDR1 SGHTS and CDR2 YDEGEE. In nucleotides, the CDR3 is TGTGCCAGCAGCTTGAGGGGGTCCGACGGGACCCAGTACTTC. Protein: CASSLRGSDGTQYF.

The sample holds many counts of this clonotype. V and J are TRBV20-1 and TRBJ1-2; possibly TRBD1 for D (5 bases). Trimming took 1 base from V and 1 from J, leaving 13 bases between them. The CDR3 is made up of 15 amino acids. Germline loops: CDR1 DFQATT, CDR2 SNEGSKA (reference sequence). This CDR3 is CSARATGRVNYGYTF. The CDR3 DNA reads TGCAGTGCTAGAGCAACGGGGCGAGTTAACTATGGCTACACCTTC.

The chain recombines TRBV7-6 with TRBJ2-2; D unclear. This CDR3 region has 16 residues. Between the trimmed V and J ends, which lost 1 base and 0 bases, there was a span of 9 bases. The germline V gene has CDR1 SGHVS and CDR2 FNYEAQ. CDR3 in amino acids: CASSLGADANTGELFF. In DNA form, the CDR3 reads TGTGCCAGCAGCTTAGGGGCTGACGCGAACACCGGGGAGCTGTTTTTT.

This clonotype was observed many times. The chain couples TRBV30 to TRBJ1-2; D ambiguous. The CDR3 totals 11 residues. Germline CDR1 and CDR2: GTSNPN and SVGIG (reference sequence). The germline V and J ends were trimmed by 8 bases and 2 bases, with 9 bases remaining between them. Here the CDR3 DNA reads TGTGCCGCAGGAGCGAACTATGGCTACACCTTC. This encodes CAAGANYGYTF.

The V call is TRBV7-6, the J call TRBJ1-5; D remains ambiguous. The CDR3 is 15 residues long. V lost 3 bases and J 3 bases, leaving 12 bases between the germline ends. Per the germline V gene, CDR1 is SGHVS and CDR2 is FNYEAQ. The CDR3 sequence: CASSFGRGFNQPQHF. The CDR3 bases are TGTGCCAGCAGCTTCGGCCGGGGTTTCAATCAGCCCCAGCATTTT.

Turning to this clonotype: A much more abundant neighbour one base away suggests this may be a read error. The genes are TRBV24-1 and TRBJ2-7; TRBD2 is a possible D gene (5 bases). Trimming left V 5 bases short and J 2 bases short, with 15 bases between. Germline values: CDR1 KGHDR, CDR2 SFDVKD. The CDR3 is made up of 15 amino acids. Written as DNA, the CDR3 is TGTGCCACCAGTGTGGCCCGGGAAGGGACCTACGAGCAGTACTTC. It translates to CATSVAREGTYEQYF.

This clonotype was seen many times. The chain joins TRBV28 to TRBJ1-2; 7 nucleotides match TRBD1. Unmatched junction bases numbered 3, after V lost 6 bases and J lost 2 bases. Germline V lookup: CDR1 MDHEN, CDR2 SYDVKM. The CDR3 totals 13 residues. DNA of the CDR3: TGTGCCAGCAGGACGGGACAGAACTATGGCTACACCTTC. It encodes CASRTGQNYGYTF.

This clonotype has at least ten counts. The chain links TRBV11-3 to TRBJ2-1, with D perhaps TRBD2 (6 bases). CDR1 is SGHNT and CDR2 is YENEEA in the germline V gene. Trimming took 3 bases from V and 6 from J, leaving 15 bases between them. The CDR3 has 15 residues. CDR3 sequence reads: CASSFWGEQGNEQFF. The CDR3 DNA reads as TGTGCCAGCAGCTTTTGGGGGGAGCAGGGCAATGAGCAGTTCTTC.

The chain combines TRBV19 with TRBJ1-2; no clear D. The CDR3 runs 14 residues. V lost 3 bases and J 7 bases, leaving 15 bases between the germline ends. Germline V gene sequence: CDR1 LNHDA, CDR2 SQIVND (reference sequence). DNA for the CDR3: TGTGCCAGTAGTATCCGGCGGGGTTCCTTTGGCTACACCTTC. Translation gives CASSIRRGSFGYTF.

This clonotype was counted ten times or more. The gene calls are TRBV14 and TRBJ2-3, with D perhaps being TRBD1 or TRBD2 (5 bases each). The CDR3 is 18 residues long. Germline-derived CDR1 and CDR2 are SGHDN and FVKESK. Trimming took off 3 bases at V and 1 base at J, with 20 bases between the two ends. CDR3 region: CASSQRPGPRMGTDTQYF. The CDR3 nucleotides read TGTGCCAGCAGCCAGAGACCGGGACCTAGAATGGGCACAGATACGCAGTATTTT.

This clonotype was seen many times. The V call is TRBV12-3 or TRBV12-4, the J call TRBJ1-2; D remains unclear. CDR3 length: 12 residues. V lost 6 bases to trimming and J lost 3 bases, with 8 bases between them. The CDR3 DNA sequence: TGTGCCAGCAGCCCTGGGTACTATGGCTACACCTTC. Protein: CASSPGYYGYTF.

This clonotype has only a few counts. The chain links TRBV5-1 to TRBJ2-2; no clear D gene. The CDR3 sequence is 16 residues long. Germline CDR1 is SGHRS and CDR2 is YFSETQ. V lost 4 bases and J lost 4, with 17 bases in between. The CDR3 nucleotides are TGCGCCAGCAGCCCCAAAGAGTTGACTCTCACCGGGGAGCTGTTTTTT. Protein: CASSPKELTLTGELFF.

This clonotype was found a few times. V usage is TRBV6-1 and J usage is TRBJ2-3; 10 nucleotides match TRBD2. Germline V gene sequence: CDR1 MNHNS, CDR2 SASEGT. V lost 6 bases, J lost 2 bases, and 8 bases stayed unmatched. The CDR3 is 16 amino acids. In DNA form, the CDR3 reads TGTGCCAGCAGCCCCAACCTAGCGGGAGTCACAGATACGCAGTATTTT. It is translated as CASSPNLAGVTDTQYF.